The rows below give T cell receptor beta chains drawn from one sample of a study of OX40 agonist ivuxolimab in advanced cancers. TCRdb's table, derived via immunoSEQ multiplex PCR, lists solely in-frame clones and lacks some. Altogether 99,000 or so clones are present, approximately 93% being singletons, with the ten largest covering approximately 0.2%. Sequenced material: CD4+ or CD8+ T cells sorted from blood, taken in a trial of the OX40 agonist ivuxolimab. The receptors were sampled from an adult with an advanced solid tumor such as melanoma, head and neck, liver or kidney cancer. Both conserved end residues are part of each CDR3. Each record gives: D gene, J gene, V gene, clone size, CDR3 DNA, CDR3 protein. The D gene is left open where the match is weak. For some rows the clone size is stated as once, few or many, or as a class when expanded; others skip it.

TRBD1 TRBJ2-4 TRBV4-3 - TGCGCCAGCAGCCAAGATCATGCGACAGGGAAAAACATTCAGTACTTC CASSQDHATGKNIQYF
TRBD2 TRBJ2-1 TRBV7-3 - TGTGCCAGCAGCCCCCAGGGGCGGGAGGGCCAATCGAATGAGCAGTTCTTC CASSPQGREGQSNEQFF
- TRBJ2-1 TRBV6-1 - TGTGCCAGCCAATTGGACCGATTCTTCAATGAGCAGTTCTTC CASQLDRFFNEQFF
- TRBJ1-6 TRBV25-1 - TGTGCCAGCAGTGATGAGGTGGGGCCTTATAATTCACCCCTCCACTTT CASSDEVGPYNSPLHF
TRBD2 TRBJ2-5 TRBV11-2 - TGTGCCAGCAGCCACGGGACTAGCGGGGGTGTGTACCAAGAGACCCAGTACTTC CASSHGTSGGVYQETQYF
TRBD1 TRBJ1-2 TRBV28 - TGTGCCAGCAGTCCGGGACAGGGAACCGGCTACACCTTC CASSPGQGTGYTF
TRBD1 TRBJ1-4 TRBV5-1 - TGCGCCAGCAGCCTACAGGGGGAAAAACTGTTTTTT CASSLQGEKLFF
- TRBJ1-1 TRBV4-1 - TGCGCCAGCAGCCAGGACCCTCAGGGAGGTACGGCTTTCTTT CASSQDPQGGTAFF
TRBD1 TRBJ1-4 TRBV6-5 - TGTGCCAGCAGTTACTCGTACAGGGGGGCTGAAAAACTGTTTTTT CASSYSYRGAEKLFF
- TRBJ2-5 TRBV4-1 - TGCGCCAGCAGCCCAGGGCCCCCTAGGGAGACCCAGTACTTC CASSPGPPRETQYF
TRBD2 TRBJ2-3 TRBV4-2 - TGTGCCAGCAGCGGACTAGCGGGAGGCCATAACACAGATACGCAGTATTTT CASSGLAGGHNTDTQYF
- TRBJ1-2 TRBV5-4 - TGTGCCAGCAGCTTGGTACAGGGTGCTAACTATGGCTACACCTTC CASSLVQGANYGYTF
- TRBJ1-2 TRBV19 - TGTGCCAGTAGTGTGACAGCCTATGGCTACACCTTC CASSVTAYGYTF
- TRBJ1-2 TRBV6-6 - TGTGCCAGCAGTTACGTAGCAGGGGATGGCTACACCTTC CASSYVAGDGYTF
TRBD1 TRBJ1-4 TRBV7-2 - TGTGCCAGCAGCCCAACTACCGGGACAGGGGCGGGAAAACTGTTTTTT CASSPTTGTGAGKLFF
TRBD1 TRBJ2-2 TRBV6-6 once TGTGCCAGCAGTTACGACAGGGGTGGCACCGGGGAGCTGTTTTTT CASSYDRGGTGELFF
TRBD1 TRBJ2-2 TRBV27 - TGTGCCAGCAGTGGAAGGACAGGGGCGGTCACCGGGGAGCTGTTTTTT CASSGRTGAVTGELFF
- TRBJ2-7 TRBV7-2 - TGTGCCAGCAGCTTGGGACCCGAGGACTACGAGCAGTACTTC CASSLGPEDYEQYF
- TRBJ2-2 TRBV5-1 - TGCGCCAGCAGCTTGGCCTCAGGGTCCACCGGGGAGCTGTTTTTT CASSLASGSTGELFF
TRBD1 TRBJ2-5 TRBV19 once TGTGCCAGTAGTATAGGAGGGACAGGGGGCTTAGAGACCCAGTACTTC CASSIGGTGGLETQYF
TRBD2 TRBJ2-3 TRBV5-1 - TGCGCCAGCAGCCTACTAGCGGGGGGGTCAGATACGCAGTATTTT CASSLLAGGSDTQYF
- TRBJ2-5 TRBV5-4 - TGTGCCAGCAGCTCTAATGGGGGGGCACGGGAGACCCAGTACTTC CASSSNGGARETQYF
TRBD2 TRBJ2-1 TRBV9 - TGTGCCAGCAGCCTGACTAGCGGGAGTTCAGGCAATGAGCAGTTCTTC CASSLTSGSSGNEQFF
- TRBJ1-5 TRBV16 - TGTGCCAGCAGCGACTCAACGGGGGGATACAATCAGCCCCAGCATTTT CASSDSTGGYNQPQHF
- TRBJ1-6 TRBV4-1 once TGCGCCAGCAGCCAAGATCTCAGGACTTCGGGGACCAATTCACCCCTCCACTTT CASSQDLRTSGTNSPLHF
- TRBJ1-1 TRBV6-6 - TGTGCCAGCAGTGTCAGGGGTCCTTACACTGAAGCTTTCTTT CASSVRGPYTEAFF
TRBD1 TRBJ2-7 TRBV18 - TGTGCCAGCTCACCGGACAGGGACCGGACGGGCGAGCAGTACTTC CASSPDRDRTGEQYF
- TRBJ1-2 TRBV2 - TGTGCCAGCAGTGAAGGCAGGGCTAACTATGGCTACACCTTC CASSEGRANYGYTF
- TRBJ2-3 TRBV13 - TGTGCCAGCAGCTCCCTGAGGACAGATACGCAGTATTTT CASSSLRTDTQYF
- TRBJ1-1 TRBV7-8 - TGTGCCAGCAGCCCCCGGATCCAAAGTTGGCCTAACACTGAAGCTTTCTTT CASSPRIQSWPNTEAFF
- TRBJ1-1 TRBV4-1 once TGCGCCAGCAGCAGGGACGGACGGTCTTTGGAAGCTTTCTTT CASSRDGRSLEAFF
TRBD2 TRBJ2-3 TRBV2 - TGTGCCAGCAGTGAAGCGGGCCTAGCGGGGGCCCGCACAGATACGCAGTATTTT CASSEAGLAGARTDTQYF
- TRBJ2-2 TRBV11-2 - TGTGCCAGCAGCCTGCGGGCGGGGGAGCTGTTTTTT CASSLRAGELFF
TRBD1 TRBJ1-2 TRBV6-6 - TGTGCCAGCAGTCAGACAGGGAGTAACTATGGCTACACCTTC CASSQTGSNYGYTF
TRBD1 TRBJ2-7 TRBV4-2 - TGTGCCAGCAGCCAAGACCGACAGGGCCTGGACTCCTACGAGCAGTACTTC CASSQDRQGLDSYEQYF
TRBD1 TRBJ1-2 TRBV6-6 - TGTGCCAGCGGAAATAGGACAGGGGGCAGCTATGGCTACACCTTC CASGNRTGGSYGYTF
- TRBJ2-7 TRBV7-2 - TGTGCCAGCAGCTTAGGACAAAACCTTGGGATCGAGCAGTACTTC CASSLGQNLGIEQYF
TRBD1 TRBJ1-4 TRBV5-6 - TGTGCCAGCAGCCGGACAGGAGGGGCGGCTAATGAAAAACTGTTTTTT CASSRTGGAANEKLFF
TRBD1 TRBJ1-1 TRBV9 few TGTGCCAGCAGCCTCATGGGACAGGCGGACACTGAAGCTTTCTTT CASSLMGQADTEAFF
- TRBJ1-5 TRBV30 - TGTGCCTGGAGCGGGGGTCTGAGCAATCAGCCCCAGCATTTT CAWSGGLSNQPQHF
TRBD2 TRBJ2-1 TRBV4-3 - TGCGCCAGCAGCCAAGAGCGAACTAGCGGGAGGCCATACCACAACAATGAGCAGTTCTTC CASSQERTSGRPYHNNEQFF
TRBD1 TRBJ1-6 TRBV28 - TGTGCCAGCAGATACCGGACAGGGGATTCACCCCTCCACTTT CASRYRTGDSPLHF
- TRBJ1-3 TRBV6-5 - TGTGCCAGCAAAACCGGGTCGAACACCATATATTTT CASKTGSNTIYF
- TRBJ1-1 TRBV7-9 - TGTGCCAGCCTAGGGCAGCTGAACACTGAAGCTTTCTTT CASLGQLNTEAFF
TRBD1 TRBJ2-1 TRBV5-6 - TGTGCCAGCAGCTTCCGATCAGGGACAGGGAATTACAATGAGCAGTTCTTC CASSFRSGTGNYNEQFF
- TRBJ1-2 TRBV18 - TGTGCCAGCTCACCACCGGGGGGGACCGGCTATGGCTACACCTTC CASSPPGGTGYGYTF
TRBD1 TRBJ1-2 TRBV5-1 - TGCGCCAGCAGCCCCTCACCAGGACAGGGGGCTGACTATGGCTACACCTTC CASSPSPGQGADYGYTF
TRBD1 TRBJ1-2 TRBV2 - TGTGCCAGCAGTTCACAGGGGAGAGACTATGGCTACACCTTC CASSSQGRDYGYTF
- TRBJ1-5 TRBV19 - TGTGCCAGTAATGTCAGAAACAATCAGCCCCAGCATTTT CASNVRNNQPQHF
- TRBJ2-7 TRBV9 - TGTGCCAGCAGCGTAGAGGCAGGTAGTGGCTACGAGCAGTACTTC CASSVEAGSGYEQYF
TRBD1 TRBJ1-5 TRBV6-5 - TGTGCCAGCAGTTTAGTCCAGACAGGGCCTCATCAGCCCCAGCATTTT CASSLVQTGPHQPQHF